Below, 15 T cell receptor beta chains from the same sample are listed, as sequenced in a study of regulatory T cells in long-lasting Graves disease (dated by TCRdb to 2020 to 2022). Receptor amplification or capture employed multiplex PCR. TCRdb records Illumina HiSeq 4000 as the sequencer. To build TCR beta libraries, CDR3 regions were amplified by Arm-PCR using iRepertoire HTBI primers. The public reads were reanalyzed by TCRdb: fastp trimming at Q25, MiXCR alignment, in-frame beta chains only. Merged by CDR3 protein, the rows form single entries marked with the most common genes and DNA. This sample gives roughly 220,000 distinct CDR3 sequences in total; 15% to 20% of them show up just once. The ten top clones hold around 21% of the sample. This specimen's time point label, interpreted: newly diagnosed GD, antithyroid drugs for less than 3 months. For both TCR sequencing and RNA sequencing, RNA was extracted from PBMCs in TRIzol.

This specimen consisted of peripheral blood mononuclear cells (PBMCs), obtained at new diagnosis, from a patient treated with antithyroid drugs. The source is a female donor with Graves disease.

This clonotype was seen many times. The chain carries TRBV19 and TRBJ1-1, with D unclear. The CDR3 consists of 15 residues. The germline V and J ends were trimmed by 3 bases and 11 bases, with 22 bases remaining between them. CDR1 and CDR2 from the germline V gene are LNHDA and SQIVND (reference sequence). CDR3 nucleotides: TGTGCCAGTAGTATGGGCGTCGACATCCTCGAGAGGGCTTTCTTT. Translated: CASSMGVDILERAFF. The full variable domain, rest sourced from reference TRBV19 and TRBJ1-1, is DGGITQSPKYLFRKEGQNVTLSCEQNLNHDAMYWYRQDPGQGLRLIYYSQIVNDFQKGDIAEGYSVSREKKESFPLTVTSAQKNPTAFYLCASSMGVDILERAFFGQGTRLTVV.

This clonotype was detected ten times or more. This chain links TRBV18 with TRBJ1-3; D is perhaps TRBD1 (5 bases). Germline V CDR1 and CDR2: KGHSH, LQKENI. The CDR3 loop spans 14 amino acids. V lost 2 bases and J 5 bases, leaving 10 bases between the germline ends. The CDR3 here is CASSPAGIRNTIYF. CDR3 sequence (DNA): TGTGCCAGCTCACCAGCAGGGATTCGAAACACCATATATTTT.

This clonotype was observed at least ten times. The chain employs TRBV24-1 and TRBJ2-1; TRBD2 agrees at 13 bases. V shed 7 bases and J 3 bases; nucleotides not matched to a gene: 8. This CDR3 spans 17 amino acids. CDR1 and CDR2 (germline): KGHDR, SFDVKD. The CDR3 nucleotides are TGTGCCACCAGGGAGGGGACTAGCGGGAAGGTCTACAATGAGCAGTTCTTC. Its protein is CATREGTSGKVYNEQFF.

This clonotype was seen repeatedly, ten times or more. V usage is TRBV6-1 and J usage is TRBJ2-5, with unresolved D. Germline V gives CDR1 MNHNS, CDR2 SASEGT. Trimming shortened V by 5 bases and J by 5 bases, and 9 bases separated the two germline ends. This CDR3 region has 12 residues. The CDR3: CASSLESETQYF. For the CDR3, the DNA is TGTGCCAGCAGTCTCGAGAGTGAGACCCAGTACTTC.

This clonotype showed up many times. The chain links TRBV9 to TRBJ1-2; weak D call: TRBD1 (5 bases). This CDR3 spans 13 amino acids. The V gene's germline CDR1 is SGDLS and CDR2 YYNGEE. Between the trimmed V and J ends, which lost 4 bases and 1 base, there was a span of 8 bases. CDR3 DNA sequence: TGTGCCAGCAGCAGACAGTTTAACTATGGCTACACCTTC. Protein: CASSRQFNYGYTF.

CDR3 DNA: TGTGCCAGCAGTCGGGAACCCGGAAACACCATATATTTT. Residues: CASSREPGNTIYF. J is TRBJ1-3 and V is TRBV6-1; D not resolved. Trimming stripped 5 bases from V and 4 bases from J, with 9 bases between. CDR1 MNHNS and CDR2 SASEGT come from the germline V gene. This CDR3 contains 13 residues.

The chain uses TRBV11-2 and TRBJ2-7; 9 bases are shared with TRBD1. The CDR3 has 13 residues. Germline V gives CDR1 SGHAT, CDR2 FQNNGV. Trimming at V came to 8 bases and at J to 3 bases, leaving 5 bases not matched to a gene. The CDR3 DNA is TGTGCCAGCGAGTGGACAGGGGACTACGAGCAGTACTTC. It yields the protein CASEWTGDYEQYF.

In this sample, this clonotype turned up many times. This chain connects TRBV6-1 to TRBJ2-1; D is undetermined. The V gene's germline CDR1 is MNHNS and CDR2 SASEGT. Trimming removed 4 bases from V and 5 bases from J, with 15 bases in between. This CDR3 is built from 15 residues. The CDR3 spells CASSALGLANNEQFF. The CDR3 nucleotides are TGTGCCAGCAGTGCTCTGGGGTTGGCAAACAATGAGCAGTTCTTC.

In its sample, this clonotype was seen many times. This chain connects TRBV27 to TRBJ2-3; D gene unclear. Germline lookup yields CDR1 MNHEY and CDR2 SMNVEV (reference sequence). Trimming removed 6 bases from V and 2 bases from J, with 12 bases in between. The CDR3 is 14 residues long. CDR3 bases: TGTGCCAGCAGGCCTGACCTTTACACAGATACGCAGTATTTT. It codes for CASRPDLYTDTQYF.

This clonotype was observed many times. J is TRBJ2-7 and V is TRBV3-1; 15 bases fit TRBD2. Germline CDR1 reads LGHDT; CDR2 reads YNNKEL (reference sequence). With V trimmed by 4 bases and J by 7 bases, 8 bases remained unmatched. This CDR3 has 16 amino acids. The CDR3 sequence: CASSLGTSGRLGEQYF. The CDR3 nucleotides read TGTGCCAGCAGCCTCGGGACTAGCGGGAGGTTGGGTGAGCAGTACTTC.

This clonotype was recorded at least ten times. This chain's CDR3 is CASTETSYTEAFF. The CDR3 coding sequence is TGTGCCAGCACTGAAACCTCCTACACTGAAGCTTTCTTT. The chain employs TRBV12-3 or TRBV12-4 and TRBJ1-1; D gene uncertain. CDR3 length: 13 amino acids. Trimming shortened V by 7 bases and J by 3 bases, and 12 bases separated the two germline ends.

Many counts were recorded for this clonotype. The CDR3 sequence is CASSYDRYNEQFF. The CDR3 DNA reads as TGTGCCAGCAGTTACGACAGATACAATGAGCAGTTCTTC. The rearrangement links TRBV6-5 to TRBJ2-1, with D tentatively TRBD1 (5 bases). Trimming took off 2 bases at V and 4 bases at J, with 6 bases between the two ends. The V gene's germline CDR1 is MNHEY and CDR2 SVGAGI. CDR3 length: 13 residues.

The rearrangement links TRBV12-3 or TRBV12-4 to TRBJ2-2; 10 bases line up with TRBD2. The CDR3 covers 14 residues. V shed 4 bases and J 4 bases; nucleotides not matched to a gene: 0. In nucleotides, the CDR3 is TGTGCCAGCAGTTCTAGCGGGAGCACCGGGGAGCTGTTTTTT. It codes for CASSSSGSTGELFF.

This clonotype was found many times. V and J are TRBV11-1 and TRBJ2-1; D might be TRBD2 (5 bases). Trimming pared 4 bases from V and 0 bases from J, leaving 10 bases between. From germline, CDR1 is SGHAT and CDR2 FQDESV (reference sequence). The CDR3 has 15 amino acids. This CDR3 reads CASSSAASSYNEQFF. Written as DNA, the CDR3 is TGTGCCAGCAGCTCAGCGGCGAGCTCCTACAATGAGCAGTTCTTC.

The sample holds a few counts of this clonotype. The rearrangement joins TRBV6-2 or TRBV6-3 to TRBJ2-1; maybe TRBD1 (5 bases). V lost 6 bases to trimming and J lost 5 bases, with 11 bases between them. This CDR3 is built from 13 residues. In germline, CDR1 is MNHEY, CDR2 SVGEGT. The CDR3 here is CASRGTGDNEQFF. The CDR3 region has the DNA TGTGCCAGCAGAGGCACAGGAGACAATGAGCAGTTCTTC.